This T cell receptor (beta chain) was sequenced for a study of T cells after yellow fever vaccination. Findings and limits, study-wide: FACS-sorted repertoires could contain abundant clonotypes contaminating from the bulk population. A weaker but faster secondary response was observed, peaking on day 5 versus 15.

The TCR cDNA carried a universal primer site and UMIs from 5'RACE template switching. TCRdb reprocessed the 5' RACE reads with MiXCR, giving one entry per CDR3 protein. The sample yields some 220,000 distinct CDR3 sequences, 3% to 4% seen once. Trimming shortened V by 3 bases and J by 2 bases, and 16 bases separated the two germline ends. The CDR3 spans 15 residues. Germline CDR1 DFQATT, CDR2 SNEGSKA (reference sequence). Concerning this clonotype: The target antigen is unknown.

The chain uses TRBV20-1 and TRBJ1-2; D not resolved. The material sequenced was CD4+ T cells sorted from PBMCs, taken 10 days after the yellow fever booster vaccination. The origin of this receptor is a man aged 18 to 29 who received the YFV17D yellow fever vaccine. The CDR3 sequence: CSASSSGLGNYGYTF. DNA of the CDR3: TGCAGTGCTAGTTCCAGCGGGCTGGGGAACTATGGCTACACCTTC.